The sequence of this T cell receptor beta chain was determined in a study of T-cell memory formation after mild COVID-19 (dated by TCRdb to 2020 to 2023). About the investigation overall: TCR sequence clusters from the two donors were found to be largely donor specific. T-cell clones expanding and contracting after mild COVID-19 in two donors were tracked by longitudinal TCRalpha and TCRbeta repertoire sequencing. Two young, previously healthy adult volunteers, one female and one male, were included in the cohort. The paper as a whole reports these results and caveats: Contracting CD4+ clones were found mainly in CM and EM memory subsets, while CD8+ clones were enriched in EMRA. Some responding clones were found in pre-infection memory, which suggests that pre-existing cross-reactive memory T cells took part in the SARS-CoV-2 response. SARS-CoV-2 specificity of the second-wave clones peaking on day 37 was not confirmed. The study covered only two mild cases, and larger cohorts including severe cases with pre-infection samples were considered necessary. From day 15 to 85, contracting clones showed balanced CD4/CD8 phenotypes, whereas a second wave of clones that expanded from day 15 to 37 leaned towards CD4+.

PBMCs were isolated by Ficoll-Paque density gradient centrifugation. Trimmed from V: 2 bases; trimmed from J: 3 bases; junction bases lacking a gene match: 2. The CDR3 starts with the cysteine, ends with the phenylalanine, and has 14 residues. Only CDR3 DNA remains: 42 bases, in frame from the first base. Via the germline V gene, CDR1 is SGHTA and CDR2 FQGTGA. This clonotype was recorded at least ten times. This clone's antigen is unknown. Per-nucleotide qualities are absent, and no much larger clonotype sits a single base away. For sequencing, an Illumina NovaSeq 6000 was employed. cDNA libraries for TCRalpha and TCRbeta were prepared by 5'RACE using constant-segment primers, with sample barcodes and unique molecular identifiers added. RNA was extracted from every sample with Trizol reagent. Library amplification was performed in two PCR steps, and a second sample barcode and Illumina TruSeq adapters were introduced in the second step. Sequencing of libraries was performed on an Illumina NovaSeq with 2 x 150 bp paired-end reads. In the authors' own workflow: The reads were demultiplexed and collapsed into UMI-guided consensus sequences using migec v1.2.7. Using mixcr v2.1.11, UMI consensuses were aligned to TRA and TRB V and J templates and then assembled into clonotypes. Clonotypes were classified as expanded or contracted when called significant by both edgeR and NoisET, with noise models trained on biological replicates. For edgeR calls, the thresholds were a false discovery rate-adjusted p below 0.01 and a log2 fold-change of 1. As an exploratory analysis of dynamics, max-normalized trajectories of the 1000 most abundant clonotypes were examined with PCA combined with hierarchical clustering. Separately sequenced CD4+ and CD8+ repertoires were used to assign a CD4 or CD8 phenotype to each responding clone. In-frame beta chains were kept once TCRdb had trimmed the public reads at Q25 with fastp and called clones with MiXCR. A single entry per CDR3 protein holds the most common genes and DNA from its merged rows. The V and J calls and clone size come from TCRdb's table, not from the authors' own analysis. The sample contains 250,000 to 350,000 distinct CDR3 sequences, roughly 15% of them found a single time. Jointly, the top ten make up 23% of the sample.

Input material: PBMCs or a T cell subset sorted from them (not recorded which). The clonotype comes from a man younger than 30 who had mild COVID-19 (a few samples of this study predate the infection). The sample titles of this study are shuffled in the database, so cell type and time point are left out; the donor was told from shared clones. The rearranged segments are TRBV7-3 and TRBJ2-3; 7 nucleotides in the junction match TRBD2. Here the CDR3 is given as CASSLLGGTDTQYF. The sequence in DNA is TGTGCCAGCAGCTTATTGGGGGGGACAGATACGCAGTATTTT.